The rows below give T cell receptor beta chains drawn from one sample of a study of blood T cell repertoires in COVID-19. TCRdb's copy holds only in-frame clones and misses some; the assay was immunoSEQ multiplex PCR. This table holds fewer than 150,000 clones, around 85% found once. The sequenced sample was peripheral blood. These receptors came from a woman in her sixties or seventies with COVID-19, enrolled during active disease. The conserved cysteine and the conserved F or W are not part of the CDR3 here. Fields, in order: V gene, CDR3 length, CDR3 protein.

>TRBV20-1|9
SALYYDEQF
>TRBV18|13
ASSPRDRGQGGYT
>TRBV6-5|13
ASSYSSRDGNTIY
>TRBV5-4|14
ASSLTSGGDSGELF
>TRBV7-2|9
ASSMTGWQF
>TRBV11-2|13
ASSRTGDLSYEQY
>TRBV27|13
ASSLSTGGANVLT
>TRBV4-1|15
ASSLRQATYDGNTIY
>TRBV20-1|11
SASSVGGETQY
>TRBV18|14
ASSPASRMRNTEAF
>TRBV4-1|16
ASSQDAGQGGLNTEAF
>TRBV6-2/TRBV6-3|13
ASSLGEWVQETQY
>TRBV19|13
ASSIGEADRAEAF
>TRBV5-1|13
ASSLGGGRYNEQF
>TRBV18|14
ASSALQGGTNYGYT
>TRBV5-1|11
ASSLEQGYEQY
>TRBV4-3|14
ASSQQPGQGIYEQY
>TRBV11-2|11
ASSLGQRNTIY
>TRBV5-1|13
ASSRARDKNTEAF
>TRBV4-2|15
ASSQDLAGTNTGELF
>TRBV29-1|13
SVDRTATLNYGYT
>TRBV7-7|15
ASSLALGQGEGYEQY
>TRBV7-3|11
ASSQGAGNTIY
>TRBV19|11
ATGTALLAEQY
>TRBV6-5|14
ASSYQGGSTNSGLN
>TRBV27|13
ASSPRTGGSSPLH
>TRBV5-4|13
ASSLDQRSTDTQY
>TRBV10-3|14
AISESGTGGNQPQH
>TRBV30|16
AWRPLREPRDLNQPQH
>TRBV7-2|13
ASSLSGGNTGELF
>TRBV7-9|12
ASSSVSGANVLT
>TRBV7-3|12
ASSLIGTRSSLY
>TRBV5-6|13
ASSSRQSANYGYT
>TRBV4-2|15
ASSQDPLGGGADTQY
>TRBV7-9|13
ASSLFQGANYGYT
>TRBV5-1|14
ASSTTSGGETDTQY
>TRBV6-1|13
ASSEQGAYTGELF
>TRBV19|12
ASSSTGGYTEAF
>TRBV7-9|13
ASSLHSGGFDGYT
>TRBV18|12
ASSPGQGTDTQY
>TRBV11-2|11
ASSPTQLVTQY
>TRBV6-6|14
ASSRSTGGWRTEAF
>TRBV5-4|11
ASSLTGRETQY
>TRBV24-1|12
ATSDRIGDYGYT